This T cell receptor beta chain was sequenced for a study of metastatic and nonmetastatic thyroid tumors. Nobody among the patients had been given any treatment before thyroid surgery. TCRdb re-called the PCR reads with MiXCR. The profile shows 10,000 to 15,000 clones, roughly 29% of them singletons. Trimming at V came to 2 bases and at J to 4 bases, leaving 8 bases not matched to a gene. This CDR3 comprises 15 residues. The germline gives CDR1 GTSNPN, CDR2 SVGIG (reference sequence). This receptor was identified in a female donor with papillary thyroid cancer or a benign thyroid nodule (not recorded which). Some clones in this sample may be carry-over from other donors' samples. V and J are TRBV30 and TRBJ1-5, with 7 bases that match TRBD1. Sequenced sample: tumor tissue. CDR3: CAWSLTGTVNQPQHF. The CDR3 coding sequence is TGTGCCTGGAGTTTAACCGGGACAGTTAATCAGCCCCAGCATTTT.